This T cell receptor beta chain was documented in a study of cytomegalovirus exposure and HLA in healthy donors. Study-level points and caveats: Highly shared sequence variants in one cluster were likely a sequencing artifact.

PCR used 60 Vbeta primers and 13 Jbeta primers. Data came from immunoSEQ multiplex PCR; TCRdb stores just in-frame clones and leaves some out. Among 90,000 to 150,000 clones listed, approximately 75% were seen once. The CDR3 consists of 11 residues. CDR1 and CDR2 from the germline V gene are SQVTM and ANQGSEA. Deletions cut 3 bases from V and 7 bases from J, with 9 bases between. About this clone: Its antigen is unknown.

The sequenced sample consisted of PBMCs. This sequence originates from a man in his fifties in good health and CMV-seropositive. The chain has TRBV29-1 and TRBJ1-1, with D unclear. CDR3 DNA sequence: TGCAGCGTTGATACGGGAGGTGAAGCTTTCTTT. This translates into CSVDTGGEAFF.